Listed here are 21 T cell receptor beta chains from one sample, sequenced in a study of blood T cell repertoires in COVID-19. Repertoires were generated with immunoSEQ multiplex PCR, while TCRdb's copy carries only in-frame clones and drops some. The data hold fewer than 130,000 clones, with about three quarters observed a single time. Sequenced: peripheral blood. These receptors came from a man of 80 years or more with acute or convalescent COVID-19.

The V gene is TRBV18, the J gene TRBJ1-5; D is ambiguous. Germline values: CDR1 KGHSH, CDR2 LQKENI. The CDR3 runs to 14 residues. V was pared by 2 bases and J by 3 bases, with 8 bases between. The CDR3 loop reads CASSPGQANQPQHF. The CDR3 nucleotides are TGTGCCAGCTCACCAGGGCAGGCCAATCAGCCCCAGCATTTT.

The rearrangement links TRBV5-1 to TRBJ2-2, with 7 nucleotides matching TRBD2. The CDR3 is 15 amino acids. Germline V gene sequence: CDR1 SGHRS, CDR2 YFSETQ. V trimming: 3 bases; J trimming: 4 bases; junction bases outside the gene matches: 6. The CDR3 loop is CASSYVGEGTGELFF. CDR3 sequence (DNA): TGCGCCAGCAGCTACGTAGGGGAGGGCACCGGGGAGCTGTTTTTT.

In DNA, the CDR3 is TGTGCCAGCAGCGGGCGGGGGGGAGGCACAGATACGCAGTATTTT. This encodes CASSGRGGGTDTQYF. The J gene is TRBJ2-3, the V gene TRBV6-2 or TRBV6-3, with TRBD2 identical over 9 bases. Germline CDR1 reads MNHEY; CDR2 reads SVGEGT. CDR3 length: 15 residues. V dropped 6 bases and J dropped 1; count of bases not matched to a gene: 5.

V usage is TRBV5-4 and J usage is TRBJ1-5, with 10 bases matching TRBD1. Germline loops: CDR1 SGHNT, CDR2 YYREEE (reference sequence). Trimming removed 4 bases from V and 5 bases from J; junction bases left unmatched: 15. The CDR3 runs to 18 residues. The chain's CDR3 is CASSVYITGTGEDQPQHF. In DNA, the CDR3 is TGTGCCAGCAGCGTTTATATCACCGGGACAGGGGAGGATCAGCCCCAGCATTTT. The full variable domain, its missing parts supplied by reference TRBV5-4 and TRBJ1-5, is ETGVTQSPTHLIKTRGQQVTLRCSSQSGHNTVSWYQQALGQGPQFIFQYYREEENGRGNFPPRFSGLQFPNYSSELNVNALELDDSALYLCASSVYITGTGEDQPQHFGDGTRLSIL.

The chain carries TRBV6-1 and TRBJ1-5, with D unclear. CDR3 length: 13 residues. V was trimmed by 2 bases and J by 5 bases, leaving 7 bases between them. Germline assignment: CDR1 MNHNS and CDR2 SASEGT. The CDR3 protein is CASSEREDQPQHF. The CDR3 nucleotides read TGTGCCAGCAGTGAAAGGGAGGATCAGCCCCAGCATTTT.

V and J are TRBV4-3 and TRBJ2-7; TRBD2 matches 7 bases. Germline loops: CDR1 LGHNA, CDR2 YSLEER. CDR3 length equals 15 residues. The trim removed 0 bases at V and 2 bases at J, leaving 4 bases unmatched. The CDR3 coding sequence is TGCGCCAGCAGCCAAGAGGCTAGCGGAACCTACGAGCAGTACTTC. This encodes CASSQEASGTYEQYF.

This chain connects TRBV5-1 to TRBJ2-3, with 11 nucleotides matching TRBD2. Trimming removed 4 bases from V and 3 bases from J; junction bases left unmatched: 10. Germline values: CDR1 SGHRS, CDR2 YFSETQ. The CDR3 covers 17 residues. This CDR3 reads CASSRGVLAGGTDTQYF. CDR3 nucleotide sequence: TGCGCCAGCAGCCGGGGCGTTCTAGCGGGAGGAACAGATACGCAGTATTTT.

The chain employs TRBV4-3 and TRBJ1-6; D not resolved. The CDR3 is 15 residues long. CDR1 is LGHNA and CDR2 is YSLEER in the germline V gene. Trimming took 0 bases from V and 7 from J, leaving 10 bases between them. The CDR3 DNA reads TGCGCCAGCAGCCAAGATCCGGCGGGAAATTCACCCCTCCACTTT. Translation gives CASSQDPAGNSPLHF.

CDR3 in DNA: TGTGCCAGCTTCTTTATGGCAACAATCTACGAGCAGTACTTC. It specifies CASFFMATIYEQYF. The chain recombines TRBV6-4 with TRBJ2-7; D unresolved. The CDR3 totals 14 residues. Trimming shortened V by 8 bases and J by 3 bases, and 17 bases separated the two germline ends. Germline CDR1 is MRHNA and CDR2 is SNTAGT.

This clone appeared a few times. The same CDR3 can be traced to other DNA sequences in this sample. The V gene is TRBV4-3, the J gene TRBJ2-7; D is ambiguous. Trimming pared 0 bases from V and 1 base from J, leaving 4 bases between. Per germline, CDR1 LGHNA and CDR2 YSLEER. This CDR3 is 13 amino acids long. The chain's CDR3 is CASSQDLSYEQYF. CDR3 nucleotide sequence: TGCGCCAGCAGCCAAGACCTATCCTACGAGCAGTACTTC.

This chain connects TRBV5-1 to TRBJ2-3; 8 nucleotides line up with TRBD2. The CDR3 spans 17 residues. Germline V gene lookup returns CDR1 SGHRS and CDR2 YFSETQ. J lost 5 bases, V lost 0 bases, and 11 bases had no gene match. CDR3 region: CASSLAYAGGGEDTQYF. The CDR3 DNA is TGCGCCAGCAGCTTGGCCTATGCGGGAGGAGGTGAAGATACGCAGTATTTT.

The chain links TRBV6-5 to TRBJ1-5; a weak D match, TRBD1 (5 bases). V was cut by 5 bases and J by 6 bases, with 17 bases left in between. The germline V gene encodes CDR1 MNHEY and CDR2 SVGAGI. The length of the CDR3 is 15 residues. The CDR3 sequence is CASSRGQGEGQPQHF. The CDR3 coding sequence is TGTGCCAGCAGTCGGGGCCAAGGGGAGGGTCAGCCCCAGCATTTT.

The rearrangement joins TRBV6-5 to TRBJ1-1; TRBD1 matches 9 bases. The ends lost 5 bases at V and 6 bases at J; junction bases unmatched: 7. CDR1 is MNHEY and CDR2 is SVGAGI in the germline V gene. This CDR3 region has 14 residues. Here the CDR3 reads CASSNRGRGSEAFF. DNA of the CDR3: TGTGCCAGCAGTAACAGGGGGCGCGGTTCTGAAGCTTTCTTT.

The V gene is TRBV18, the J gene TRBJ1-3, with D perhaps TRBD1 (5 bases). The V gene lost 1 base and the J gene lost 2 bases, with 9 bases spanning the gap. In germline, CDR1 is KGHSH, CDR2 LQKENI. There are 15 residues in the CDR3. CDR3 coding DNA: TGTGCCAGCTCACCACAGCAGGGCACTGGAAACACCATATATTTT. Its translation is CASSPQQGTGNTIYF.

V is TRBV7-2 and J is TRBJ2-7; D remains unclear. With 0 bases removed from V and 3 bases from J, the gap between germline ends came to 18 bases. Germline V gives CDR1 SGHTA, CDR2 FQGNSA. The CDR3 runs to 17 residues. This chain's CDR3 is CASSLATYEARGYEQYF. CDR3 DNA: TGTGCCAGCAGCTTAGCGACTTATGAGGCTAGAGGCTACGAGCAGTACTTC.

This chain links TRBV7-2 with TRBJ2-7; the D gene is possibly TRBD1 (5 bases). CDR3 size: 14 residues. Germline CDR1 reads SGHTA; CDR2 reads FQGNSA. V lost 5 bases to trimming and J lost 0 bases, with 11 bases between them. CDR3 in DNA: TGTGCCAGCAGCGGGGCAACACGCTCCTACGAGCAGTACTTC. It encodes CASSGATRSYEQYF.

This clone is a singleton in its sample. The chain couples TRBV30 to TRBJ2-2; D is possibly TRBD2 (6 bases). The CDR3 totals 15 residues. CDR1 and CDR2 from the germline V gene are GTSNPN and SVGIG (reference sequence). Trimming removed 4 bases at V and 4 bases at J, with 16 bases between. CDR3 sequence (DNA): TGTGCCTGGACCCTCCCGGGGACTCCCACCGGGGAGCTGTTTTTT. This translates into CAWTLPGTPTGELFF.

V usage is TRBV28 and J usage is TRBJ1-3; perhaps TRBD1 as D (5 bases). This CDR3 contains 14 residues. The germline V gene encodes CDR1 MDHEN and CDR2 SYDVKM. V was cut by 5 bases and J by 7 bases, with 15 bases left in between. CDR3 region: CASSADLGGNTIYF. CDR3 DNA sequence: TGTGCCAGCAGTGCTGACCTTGGGGGGAACACCATATATTTT.

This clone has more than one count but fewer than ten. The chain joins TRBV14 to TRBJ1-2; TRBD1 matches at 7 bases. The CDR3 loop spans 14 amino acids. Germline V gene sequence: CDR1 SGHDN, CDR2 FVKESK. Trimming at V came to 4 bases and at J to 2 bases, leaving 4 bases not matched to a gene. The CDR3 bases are TGTGCCAGCAGCCGAGAGACAGGGAACTATGGCTACACCTTC. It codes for CASSRETGNYGYTF. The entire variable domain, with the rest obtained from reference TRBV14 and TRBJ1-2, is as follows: EAGVTQFPSHSVIEKGQTVTLRCDPISGHDNLYWYRRVMGKEIKFLLHFVKESKQDESGMPNNRFLAERTGGTYSTLKVQPAELEDSGVYFCASSRETGNYGYTFGSGTRLTVV.

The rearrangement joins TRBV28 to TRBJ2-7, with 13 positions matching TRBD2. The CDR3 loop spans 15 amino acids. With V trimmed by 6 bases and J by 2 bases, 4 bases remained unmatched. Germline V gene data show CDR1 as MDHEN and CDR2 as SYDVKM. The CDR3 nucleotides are TGTGCCAGCAGCCACGGGACTAGCGGGACCTACGAGCAGTACTTC. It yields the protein CASSHGTSGTYEQYF.

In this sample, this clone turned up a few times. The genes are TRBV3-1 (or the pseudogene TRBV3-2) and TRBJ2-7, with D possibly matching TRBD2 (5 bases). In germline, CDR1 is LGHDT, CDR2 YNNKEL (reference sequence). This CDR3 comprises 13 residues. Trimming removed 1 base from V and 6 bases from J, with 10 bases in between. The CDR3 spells CASSQAGRREQYF. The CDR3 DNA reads TGTGCCAGCAGCCAAGCGGGGAGACGCGAGCAGTACTTC.